This T cell receptor beta chain was profiled in a study of cytomegalovirus exposure and HLA in healthy donors. Primers: 60 Vbeta forward and 13 Jbeta reverse. Assay used: immunoSEQ multiplex PCR; TCRdb lists only in-frame clones, some missing. This sample has more than 150,000 clones, with around 78% found just once. Trimming removed 1 base from V and 1 base from J, with 8 bases in between. Germline CDR1 MGHRA, CDR2 YSYEKL. The CDR3 sequence is 15 residues long. The sample comprised PBMCs. The TCR sequence derives from a man between 40 and 49 years old in good health and CMV-seronegative. The chain has TRBV4-1 and TRBJ1-5; no firm D call. This chain's CDR3 is CASSQVPGSNQPQHF. In DNA form, the CDR3 reads TGCGCCAGCAGCCAAGTACCCGGGAGCAATCAGCCCCAGCATTTT.